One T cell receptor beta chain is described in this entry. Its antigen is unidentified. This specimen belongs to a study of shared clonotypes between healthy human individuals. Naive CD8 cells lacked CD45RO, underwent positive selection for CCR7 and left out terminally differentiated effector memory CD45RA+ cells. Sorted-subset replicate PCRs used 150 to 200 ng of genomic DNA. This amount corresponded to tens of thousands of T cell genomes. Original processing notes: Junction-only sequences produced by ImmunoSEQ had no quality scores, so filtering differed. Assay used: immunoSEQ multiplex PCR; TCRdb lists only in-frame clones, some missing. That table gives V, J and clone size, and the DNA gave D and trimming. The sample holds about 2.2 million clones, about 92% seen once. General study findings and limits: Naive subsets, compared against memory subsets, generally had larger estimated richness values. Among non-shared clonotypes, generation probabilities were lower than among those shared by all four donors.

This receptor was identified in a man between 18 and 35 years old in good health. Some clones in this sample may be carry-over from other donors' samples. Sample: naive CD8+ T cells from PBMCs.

CDR3 loop: CASSQPTSGQETQYF. The CDR3 bases are TGTGCCAGCAGCCAGCCCACTAGCGGCCAAGAGACCCAGTACTTC. The chain employs TRBV4-2 and TRBJ2-5; 8 bases match TRBD2. The CDR3 consists of 15 residues. Per the germline V gene, CDR1 is LGHNA and CDR2 is YNFKEQ. Unmatched junction bases numbered 4, after V lost 3 bases and J lost 1 base.